This record looks at one TCR beta chain sequence and its context. What it binds is unknown. Trimming shortened V by 8 bases and J by 0 bases, and 10 bases separated the two germline ends. The CDR3 contains 13 residues. The germline CDR1 and CDR2 sequences are SNHLY and FYNNEI. The source of the sample is a study of beta chain features in type 1 diabetes. Whole-study results and caveats: Researchers report that Type 1 diabetes patients had moderately but significantly shorter TCRB CDR3s across all four CD4+ subsets.

Isolated RNA was reverse transcribed in full, so expressed TCRB transcripts were sequenced. Some clones are missing from TCRdb's copy, which holds only in-frame ones; the method was immunoSEQ multiplex PCR. In the table there are about 650,000 clones, about an eighth of which are singletons. This rearrangement joins TRBV2 to TRBJ1-1; TRBD1 is a possible D gene (5 bases). The origin of this receptor is a young man with type 1 diabetes. Material for sequencing was naive CD4+ T cells from blood. CDR3 protein: CASAGQVNTEAFF. The CDR3 coding sequence is TGTGCCAGCGCGGGGCAGGTGAACACTGAAGCTTTCTTT. Variable domain in full (rest from reference TRBV2 and TRBJ1-1): EPEVTQTPSHQVTQMGQEVILRCVPISNHLYFYWYRQILGQKVEFLVSFYNNEISEKSEIFDDQFSVERPDGSNFTLKIRSTKLEDSAMYFCASAGQVNTEAFFGQGTRLTVV.